This record looks at one TCR beta chain sequence and its context. In the authors' methods: Reference gene primer amplification yielded estimated nucleated cell counts. Method: immunoSEQ multiplex PCR; TCRdb's copy keeps in-frame clones and lacks some. For V, J and clone size, that table is used; D and trimming come from the DNA. Of 70,000 to 95,000 clones in the sample, 85% to 95% were seen once. The sample originates from a study of blood T cell repertoires in COVID-19. About the study: Samples came from the United States, Italy and Spain, spanning acute and convalescent COVID-19. Sample material is recorded as cDNA or gDNA derived from T cells, B-cell-depleted T cells, or PBMCs.

The clonotype originates from a woman aged 60-70 years with active COVID-19. Sequencing used peripheral blood.

In nucleotides, the CDR3 is TGTGCCAGCAGCGCGGGCCCCTCCTACAATGAGCAGTTCTTC. Its translation: CASSAGPSYNEQFF. The rearrangement joins TRBV7-2 to TRBJ2-1, with D possibly matching TRBD2 (5 bases). This CDR3 comprises 14 residues. The germline V gene encodes CDR1 SGHTA and CDR2 FQGNSA. V lost 5 bases and J 0 bases, leaving 8 bases between the germline ends.